The TCR beta chain described here comes from a study of Ad26.COV2.S vaccination and SARS-CoV-2 variants. V was trimmed by 4 bases and J by 2 bases, leaving 12 bases between them. CDR1 is LGHNA, CDR2 YNFKEQ, per germline. This CDR3 is built from 14 residues. TCRdb keeps only in-frame clones here, not all; method: immunoSEQ multiplex PCR. Here the sample spans roughly 100,000 clones, roughly 75% being singletons. Sequences were derived from peripheral blood, sampled after recovery from COVID-19. The receptor was isolated from a human donor who had recovered from COVID-19. This chain links TRBV4-2 with TRBJ2-7; D perhaps matches TRBD2 (5 bases). This CDR3 is CASSPPGSTYEQYF. Written as DNA, the CDR3 is TGTGCCAGCAGCCCTCCGGGGAGTACCTACGAGCAGTACTTC.